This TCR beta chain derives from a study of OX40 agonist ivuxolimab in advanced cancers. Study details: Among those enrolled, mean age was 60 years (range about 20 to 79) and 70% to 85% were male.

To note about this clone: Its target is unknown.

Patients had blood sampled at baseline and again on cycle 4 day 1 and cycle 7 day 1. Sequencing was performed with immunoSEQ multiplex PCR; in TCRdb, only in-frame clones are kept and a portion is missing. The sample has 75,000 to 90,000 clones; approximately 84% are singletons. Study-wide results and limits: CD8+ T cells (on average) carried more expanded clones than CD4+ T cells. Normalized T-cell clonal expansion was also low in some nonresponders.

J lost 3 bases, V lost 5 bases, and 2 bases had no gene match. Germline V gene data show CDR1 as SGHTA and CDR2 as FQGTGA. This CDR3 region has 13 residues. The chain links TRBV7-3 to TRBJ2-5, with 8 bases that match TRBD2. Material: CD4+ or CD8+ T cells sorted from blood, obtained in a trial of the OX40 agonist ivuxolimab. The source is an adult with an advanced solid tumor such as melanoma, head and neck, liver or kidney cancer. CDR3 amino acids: CASSPGGEETQYF. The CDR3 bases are TGTGCCAGCAGCCCGGGAGGGGAAGAGACCCAGTACTTC.